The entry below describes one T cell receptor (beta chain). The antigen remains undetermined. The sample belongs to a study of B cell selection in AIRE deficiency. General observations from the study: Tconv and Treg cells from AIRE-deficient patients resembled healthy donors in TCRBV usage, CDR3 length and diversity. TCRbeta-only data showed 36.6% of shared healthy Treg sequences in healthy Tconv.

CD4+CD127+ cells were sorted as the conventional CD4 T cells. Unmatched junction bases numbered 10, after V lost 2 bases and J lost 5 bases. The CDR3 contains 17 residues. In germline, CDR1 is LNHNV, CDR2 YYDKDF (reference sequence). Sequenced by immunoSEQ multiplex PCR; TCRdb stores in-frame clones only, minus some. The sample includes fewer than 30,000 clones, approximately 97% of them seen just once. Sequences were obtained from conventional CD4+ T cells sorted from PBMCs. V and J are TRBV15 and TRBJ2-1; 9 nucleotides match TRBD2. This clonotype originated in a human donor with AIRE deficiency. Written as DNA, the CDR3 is TGTGCCACCAGCAGACCTTTAAGCGGGAGGACTAACAATGAGCAGTTCTTC. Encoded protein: CATSRPLSGRTNNEQFF.